This TCR beta chain appears in the sequencing data of a study of T cell responses to AZD1222 COVID-19 vaccine. Study results and caveats: Nearly half of spike-specific TCRs reportedly target unmutated variant regions. The CD4 TCRs associated with vaccination extended across spike and predominated at 160-218 and 743-854.

Sequenced by immunoSEQ multiplex PCR; TCRdb stores in-frame clones only, minus some. The sample lists approximately 120,000 clones, 80% to 90% seen once, with 9.5% in the top ten. This clone was observed a handful of times. The antigen remains unidentified. The sequenced sample was peripheral blood, obtained 28 days after the second AZD1222 dose. The sequence was collected from an adult who received the AZD1222 COVID-19 vaccine.

This CDR3 reads CASSPEGQPRETQYF. Here the CDR3 DNA reads TGCGCCAGCAGCCCCGAAGGCCAGCCCCGGGAGACCCAGTACTTC. V and J are TRBV4-1 and TRBJ2-5; D remains unclear. The CDR3 contains 15 residues. Germline V gene sequence: CDR1 MGHRA, CDR2 YSYEKL. V gave up 4 bases and J gave up 5 bases, with 17 bases separating them.